The text below deals with one T cell receptor (beta chain). The CDR3 is made up of 19 amino acids. Germline V CDR1 and CDR2: LNHDA, SQIVND (reference sequence). The J segment lost 0 bases and the V segment lost 5 bases, leaving 11 bases of the junction unmatched. The sample is drawn from a study of spatial heterogeneity in lung cancer. The presence of a unique molecular identifier marked each TCR cDNA molecule. TCRdb redid the calling of the 5' RACE reads with MiXCR, one entry per CDR3 protein. Seen here are around 41,000 distinct CDR3 sequences, around 6.5% observed once, and the top ten hold 43%. The time point here: sample taken at primary tumor resection. Whole RNA obtained from tumor, nontumor lung or frozen PBMC underwent sequencing without sorting.

The rearrangement uses TRBV19 and TRBJ2-3, with TRBD2 matching over 13 bases. The sample in question was PBMCs, obtained at surgery. This TCR was recovered from a female donor with early-stage non-small cell lung cancer. Here the CDR3 reads CASSLKGTSGISSTDTQYF. The CDR3 bases are TGTGCCAGTAGTCTAAAGGGGACTAGCGGGATTTCTAGCACAGATACGCAGTATTTT.